These 8 T cell receptor beta chains were all obtained from the same sample, sequenced in a study of blood T cell repertoires in COVID-19. Assay: immunoSEQ multiplex PCR; the TCRdb copy retains only in-frame clones and omits some. The sample has 300,000 to 400,000 clones, about nine tenths seen once; the top ten hold approximately 7.4%. Sequencing used peripheral blood. The receptors were sampled from a woman between 70 and 85 years old with COVID-19, enrolled during active disease.

This rearrangement joins TRBV7-2 to TRBJ1-2; D gene uncertain. The CDR3 has 13 residues. V was trimmed by 3 bases and J by 7 bases, leaving 12 bases between them. Germline V gives CDR1 SGHTA, CDR2 FQGNSA. CDR3 sequence reads: CASSFGSQIGYTF. In nucleotides, the CDR3 is TGTGCCAGCAGCTTCGGGTCCCAGATTGGCTACACCTTC. Full variable domain (remainder filled in from reference TRBV7-2 and TRBJ1-2): GAGVSQSPSNKVTEKGKDVELRCDPISGHTALYWYRQSLGQGLEFLIYFQGNSAPDKSGLPSDRFSAERTGGSVSTLTIQRTQQEDSAVYLCASSFGSQIGYTFGSGTRLTVV.

V gene TRBV6-1 combines with J gene TRBJ2-7; perhaps TRBD2 as D (5 bases). Germline CDR1 MNHNS, CDR2 SASEGT. CDR3 length equals 18 residues. Trimming cost V 0 bases and J 4 bases, with 22 bases left between them. As DNA, the CDR3 is TGTGCCAGCAGTGAAGCCTCAGAGGGTAGGCCCCCGAGATACGAGCAGTACTTC. Amino acid sequence: CASSEASEGRPPRYEQYF.

This clone was counted only a few times. This sample includes further DNA sequences coding for the same CDR3. This rearrangement joins TRBV7-2 to TRBJ2-7, with D unclear. Germline CDR1 SGHTA, CDR2 FQGNSA. Trimming took 0 bases from V and 1 from J, leaving 4 bases between them. This CDR3 has 13 amino acids. The CDR3 nucleotides are TGTGCCAGCAGCTTAGCGTATTCCTACGAGCAGTACTTC. Translation: CASSLAYSYEQYF.

The chain has TRBV7-9 and TRBJ2-7, with no clear D. CDR3 length: 12 amino acids. Germline lookup yields CDR1 SEHNR and CDR2 FQNEAQ (reference sequence). Trimming stripped 5 bases from V and 7 bases from J, with 12 bases between. This CDR3 is CASSTSLREQYF. The CDR3 DNA follows: TGTGCCAGCAGCACATCACTACGGGAGCAGTACTTC.

The CDR3 loop reads CASSLMTGTMNTEAFF. The CDR3 coding sequence is TGTGCCAGCAGCTTGATGACAGGGACCATGAACACTGAAGCTTTCTTT. V is TRBV5-6 and J is TRBJ1-1; 7 nucleotides line up with TRBD1. V gave up 1 base and J gave up 0 bases; unmatched junction bases: 6. The V gene's germline CDR1 is SGHDT and CDR2 YYEEEE. The CDR3 covers 16 residues.

The chain combines TRBV28 with TRBJ1-5; no clear D. Trimming left V 3 bases short and J 1 base short, with 13 bases between. The CDR3 runs to 16 residues. Germline CDR1 and CDR2: MDHEN and SYDVKM. The CDR3 spells CASSFHTPLSNQPQHF. The CDR3 DNA follows: TGTGCCAGCAGTTTCCACACACCATTGAGCAATCAGCCCCAGCATTTT.

The genes are TRBV10-2 and TRBJ1-6; 8 bases align to TRBD1. With V trimmed by 8 bases and J by 8 bases, 8 bases remained unmatched. CDR3 length equals 14 residues. CDR1 WSHSY and CDR2 SAAADI come from the germline V gene. CDR3 coding DNA: TGCGCCAGCGTAACCCCAGGGGGCGATTCACCCCTCCACTTT. It yields the protein CASVTPGGDSPLHF.

The CDR3 region is CASSLEATLRSSYNSPLHF. Here the CDR3 DNA reads TGTGCCAGCAGCTTAGAGGCCACACTTAGGAGCTCCTATAATTCACCCCTCCACTTT. This chain joins TRBV7-8 and TRBJ1-6; D ambiguous. The CDR3 extends over 19 amino acids. Looked up from germline, CDR1 is SGHVS and CDR2 is FQNEAQ. V was trimmed by 1 base and J by 0 bases, leaving 16 bases between them.